What follows are 31 T cell receptor beta chains derived from one specimen sequenced in a study of shared clonotypes between healthy human individuals. The method was immunoSEQ multiplex PCR; TCRdb's version includes in-frame clones alone and lacks a portion of them. Of 950,000 to 1,300,000 clones in the sample, more than 65% were seen once. The material sequenced was memory CD4+ T cells sorted from blood. The subset denotes: CD45RA-negative fraction. The receptors originated from a man aged 18 to 30 in good health.

The chain employs TRBV5-4 and TRBJ2-1; 9 nucleotides line up with TRBD2. Germline lookup yields CDR1 SGHNT and CDR2 YYREEE (reference sequence). V shed 6 bases and J 0 bases; nucleotides not matched to a gene: 10. CDR3 length: 17 amino acids. In nucleotides, the CDR3 is TGTGCCAGCACCTCCGGGGGAGCGGGGGGCTCCTACAATGAGCAGTTCTTC. It specifies CASTSGGAGGSYNEQFF.

The chain has TRBV6-5 and TRBJ1-2, with no clear D. Trimming pared 6 bases from V and 3 bases from J, leaving 11 bases between. Germline V gene data show CDR1 as MNHEY and CDR2 as SVGAGI. This CDR3 comprises 13 residues. This CDR3 is CASSPDRDYGYTF. The CDR3 DNA reads TGTGCCAGCAGCCCGGACCGCGACTATGGCTACACCTTC.

The chain couples TRBV5-1 to TRBJ1-2; D ambiguous. V was pared by 3 bases and J by 4 bases, with 10 bases between. Germline CDR1 is SGHRS and CDR2 is YFSETQ. The CDR3 loop spans 13 amino acids. The CDR3 nucleotides read TGCGCCAGCAGCTCGGACGGACGCTATGGCTACACCTTC. It translates to CASSSDGRYGYTF.

V and J are TRBV7-9 and TRBJ2-1; D is unclear. The CDR3 has 14 residues. V was clipped by 4 bases and J by 4 bases, with 11 bases between them. CDR1 and CDR2 (germline): SEHNR, FQNEAQ (reference sequence). CDR3 in amino acids: CASSSDLPYNEQFF. CDR3 coding DNA: TGTGCCAGCAGCTCGGACCTCCCATACAATGAGCAGTTCTTC.

Concerning this clone: Other DNA sequences of this sample code for an identical CDR3. This chain joins TRBV6-5 and TRBJ1-6, with D perhaps matching TRBD1 (5 bases). Germline CDR1 MNHEY, CDR2 SVGAGI. The CDR3 consists of 12 residues. The V end lost 6 bases, the J end lost 8 bases, and 8 bases lay between the germline ends. Here the CDR3 DNA reads TGTGCCAGCAGGGGGGGGGATTCACCCCTCCACTTT. Translating gives CASRGGDSPLHF.

This clone has just one count. V is TRBV5-6 and J is TRBJ1-2; 7 positions agree with TRBD1. Germline assignment: CDR1 SGHDT and CDR2 YYEEEE. The CDR3 is 15 residues long. V lost 4 bases, J lost 5 bases, and 11 bases stayed unmatched. The DNA for the CDR3 is TGTGCCAGCAGCCCGGTCTCAGGGGGAGGTTATGGCTACACCTTC. This gives the protein CASSPVSGGGYGYTF.

This clone appeared a single time. The rearrangement links TRBV27 to TRBJ1-2; TRBD1 matches at 8 bases. CDR3 length: 14 residues. V was pared by 5 bases and J by 6 bases, with 8 bases of the junction left unmatched. Germline CDR1 reads MNHEY; CDR2 reads SMNVEV (reference sequence). The CDR3: CASSPRTGRDGYTF. Written as DNA, the CDR3 is TGTGCCAGCAGTCCACGGACAGGGAGAGATGGCTACACCTTC.

The CDR3 loop reads CASSKVGQEGYEQYF. CDR3 nucleotides: TGTGCCAGCAGCAAAGTAGGACAGGAGGGCTACGAGCAGTACTTC. The V call is TRBV21-1, the J call TRBJ2-7; TRBD1, as called in the table, went unchecked against the DNA. TRBV21-1 is described as a pseudogene. The CDR3 loop spans 15 amino acids.

Worth noting for this clone: The sample holds other DNA sequences that translate to the same CDR3. V usage is TRBV10-2 and J usage is TRBJ2-2, with D maybe TRBD1 (6 bases). The CDR3 sequence is 13 residues long. Trimming pared 9 bases from V and 2 bases from J, leaving 10 bases between. Germline lookup yields CDR1 WSHSY and CDR2 SAAADI. The CDR3 DNA sequence: TGCGCCAGTGGGGGCCTCAACACCGGGGAGCTGTTTTTT. Translation gives CASGGLNTGELFF.

This clone appeared once. The V gene is TRBV30, the J gene TRBJ2-5; 10 bases are shared with TRBD2. V shed 0 bases and J 2 bases; nucleotides not matched to a gene: 6. The CDR3 contains 16 residues. CDR1 is GTSNPN, CDR2 SVGIG, per germline (reference sequence). This chain's CDR3 is CAWSVLGLAKQETQYF. CDR3 DNA sequence: TGTGCCTGGAGTGTACTGGGACTAGCGAAACAAGAGACCCAGTACTTC.

The chain uses TRBV20-1 and TRBJ2-7, with unresolved D. The V and J ends lost 0 bases and 9 bases respectively, with 6 bases between them. The CDR3 has 10 amino acids. Germline V CDR1 and CDR2: DFQATT, SNEGSKA (reference sequence). This chain's CDR3 is CSARDERQYF. CDR3 nucleotides: TGCAGTGCTAGAGATGAGAGGCAGTACTTC.

The chain has TRBV7-8 and TRBJ2-1; TRBD2 aligns across 9 bases. Per the germline V gene, CDR1 is SGHVS and CDR2 is FQNEAQ. Losses at the gene ends were 6 bases for V and 1 base for J; bases not matched to a gene: 7. There are 16 residues in the CDR3. In DNA, the CDR3 is TGTGCCAGCAGTCCTAGCGGGGTATGGTCCTACAATGAGCAGTTCTTC. Its protein is CASSPSGVWSYNEQFF.

CDR3 DNA: TGCGCCAGCAGTCGATCTCACGACAGGGTGGACACTGAAGCTTTCTTT. Its protein product is CASSRSHDRVDTEAFF. The chain couples TRBV5-1 to TRBJ1-1; TRBD1 aligns across 7 bases. Looked up from germline, CDR1 is SGHRS and CDR2 is YFSETQ. V lost 5 bases to trimming and J lost 3 bases; unmatched junction nucleotides: 13. The CDR3 loop spans 16 amino acids.

The DNA of the CDR3 is TGCGCCAGCAGCTTTTCCGCCAATGAGCAGTTCTTC. Translation gives CASSFSANEQFF. The chain joins TRBV5-1 to TRBJ2-1; D ambiguous. The CDR3 consists of 12 residues. Trimming shortened V by 2 bases and J by 6 bases, and 6 bases separated the two germline ends. Germline-derived CDR1 and CDR2 are SGHRS and YFSETQ. Full variable domain (outside the CDR3, taken from reference TRBV5-1 and TRBJ2-1): KAGVTQTPRYLIKTRGQQVTLSCSPISGHRSVSWYQQTPGQGLQFLFEYFSETQRNKGNFPGRFSGRQFSNSRSEMNVSTLELGDSALYLCASSFSANEQFFGPGTRLTVL.

Turning to this clone: Within the sample, other DNA sequences also encode this same CDR3. The chain carries TRBV5-1 and TRBJ2-3; D unresolved. The CDR3 totals 13 residues. V was cut by 0 bases and J by 1 base, with 3 bases left in between. Germline values: CDR1 SGHRS, CDR2 YFSETQ. The CDR3, as DNA: TGCGCCAGCAGCTTGGATGGCACAGATACGCAGTATTTT. Amino acid sequence: CASSLDGTDTQYF. Drawing the rest from reference TRBV5-1 and TRBJ2-3, the complete variable domain is KAGVTQTPRYLIKTRGQQVTLSCSPISGHRSVSWYQQTPGQGLQFLFEYFSETQRNKGNFPGRFSGRQFSNSRSEMNVSTLELGDSALYLCASSLDGTDTQYFGPGTRLTVL.

This clone occurred once. V and J are TRBV5-4 and TRBJ1-2, with 12 bases fitting TRBD1. The CDR3 is 15 residues long. Trimming removed 3 bases from V and 5 bases from J; junction bases left unmatched: 5. Germline CDR1 is SGHNT and CDR2 is YYREEE (reference sequence). CDR3 loop: CASSSGQGAGYGYTF. CDR3 bases: TGTGCCAGCAGCTCGGGACAGGGGGCTGGGTATGGCTACACCTTC.

The chain links TRBV5-1 to TRBJ2-7; 7 bases align to TRBD2. Trimming removed 4 bases from V and 4 bases from J; junction bases left unmatched: 11. The CDR3 has 15 amino acids. Germline CDR1 reads SGHRS; CDR2 reads YFSETQ. The CDR3 spells CASSPGLGRAYEQYF. In DNA, the CDR3 is TGCGCCAGCAGCCCAGGACTAGGGAGAGCTTACGAGCAGTACTTC. Full variable domain (outside the CDR3, taken from reference TRBV5-1 and TRBJ2-7): KAGVTQTPRYLIKTRGQQVTLSCSPISGHRSVSWYQQTPGQGLQFLFEYFSETQRNKGNFPGRFSGRQFSNSRSEMNVSTLELGDSALYLCASSPGLGRAYEQYFGPGTRLTVT.

The chain's CDR3 is CASGLVPFGLFF. The CDR3 DNA is TGTGCTAGTGGTTTGGTACCTTTTGGGCTGTTCTTC. The V call is TRBV12-5, the J call TRBJ2-1; D gene ambiguous. The V end lost 0 bases, the J end lost 15 bases, and 12 bases lay between the germline ends. This CDR3 has 12 amino acids. The germline V gene has CDR1 LGHNT and CDR2 FRNRAP.

This chain connects TRBV7-6 to TRBJ1-5, with a tentative D call TRBD1 (5 bases). The germline gives CDR1 SGHVS, CDR2 FNYEAQ. The CDR3 has 21 amino acids. V was clipped by 3 bases and J by 6 bases, with 33 bases between them. In DNA form, the CDR3 reads TGTGCCAGCAGCTTTCTTGGACATGGGCCCCGACGGGTGGTGACTGCTCAGCCCCAGCATTTT. Its translation is CASSFLGHGPRRVVTAQPQHF.

The chain carries TRBV18 and TRBJ1-4, with 7 positions matching TRBD1. With 5 bases clipped from V and 8 bases from J, the junction kept 5 bases outside the gene matches. Germline CDR1 and CDR2: KGHSH and LQKENI. The CDR3 consists of 13 residues. The DNA for the CDR3 is TGTGCCAGCTCATCGGGGGGACAGGAAAAACTGTTTTTT. Protein product: CASSSGGQEKLFF. Variable domain in full (rest from reference TRBV18 and TRBJ1-4): NAGVMQNPRHLVRRRGQEARLRCSPMKGHSHVYWYRQLPEEGLKFMVYLQKENIIDESGMPKERFSAEFPKEGPSILRIQQVVRGDSAAYFCASSSGGQEKLFFGSGTQLSVL.

This chain connects TRBV5-6 to TRBJ2-7; D is tentatively TRBD1 or TRBD2 (6 bases each). This CDR3 spans 15 amino acids. From germline, CDR1 is SGHDT and CDR2 YYEEEE. The V gene lost 4 bases and the J gene lost 2 bases, with 16 bases spanning the gap. CDR3 nucleotides: TGTGCCAGCAGCCCCGGGGGCAGGGGCCCCTACGAGCAGTACTTC. Translating gives CASSPGGRGPYEQYF. Based on the CDR3 plus reference TRBV5-6 and TRBJ2-7, the full variable domain is DAGVTQSPTHLIKTRGQQVTLRCSPKSGHDTVSWYQQALGQGPQFIFQYYEEEERQRGNFPDRFSGHQFPNYSSELNVNALLLGDSALYLCASSPGGRGPYEQYFGPGTRLTVT.

The chain links TRBV5-4 to TRBJ2-3; TRBD2 aligns across 9 bases. The CDR3 runs to 15 residues. Losses at the gene ends were 7 bases for V and 3 bases for J; bases not matched to a gene: 9. Per germline, CDR1 SGHNT and CDR2 YYREEE (reference sequence). The CDR3 nucleotides are TGTGCCAGCGCCGTACGGGGACTAGCAACAGATACGCAGTATTTT. Protein: CASAVRGLATDTQYF.

This clone was counted a few times. In the same sample, other DNA sequences code for this CDR3. The V and J genes are TRBV28 and TRBJ2-7; 11 positions agree with TRBD2. CDR1 MDHEN and CDR2 SYDVKM come from the germline V gene. V gave up 2 bases and J gave up 5 bases; unmatched junction bases: 2. This CDR3 spans 14 amino acids. CDR3 sequence reads: CASSLQLAGDEQYF. The CDR3 DNA is TGTGCCAGCAGTTTACAACTAGCGGGAGACGAGCAGTACTTC.

The gene calls are TRBV5-1 and TRBJ2-6; maybe TRBD2 (6 bases). The germline gives CDR1 SGHRS, CDR2 YFSETQ. CDR3 size: 17 residues. Trimming cost V 4 bases and J 1 base, with 15 bases left between them. DNA of the CDR3: TGCGCCAGCAGCCCCGGCGGGGATCTGTCTGGGGCCAACGTCCTGACTTTC. Translation: CASSPGGDLSGANVLTF.

The rearrangement uses TRBV5-3 and TRBJ2-5; 11 bases fit TRBD2. TRBV5-3 is an ORF for which the function is uncertain. The ends lost 4 bases at V and 4 bases at J; junction bases unmatched: 6. CDR3 length equals 15 residues. The CDR3 here is CARSGSGRARETQYF. The CDR3 region has the DNA TGTGCCAGAAGCGGTAGCGGGAGGGCTCGAGAGACCCAGTACTTC.

The V call is TRBV11-2, the J call TRBJ2-5, with 9 bases lining up with TRBD2. Looked up from germline, CDR1 is SGHAT and CDR2 is FQNNGV. J lost 5 bases, V lost 3 bases, and 16 bases had no gene match. CDR3 length: 18 amino acids. This chain's CDR3 is CASSFPPWRGGLAETQYF. CDR3 coding DNA: TGTGCCAGCAGCTTTCCCCCTTGGCGGGGGGGCTTAGCGGAGACCCAGTACTTC.

This chain connects TRBV5-1 to TRBJ2-4; D is possibly TRBD1 (6 bases). Per germline, CDR1 SGHRS and CDR2 YFSETQ. CDR3 length: 16 residues. Deletions cut 0 bases from V and 7 bases from J, with 17 bases between. The CDR3 loop is CASSLEGQFTGNIQYF. The CDR3 DNA is TGCGCCAGCAGCTTGGAAGGACAGTTCACCGGGAACATTCAGTACTTC.

This clone turned up a few times. This rearrangement joins TRBV25-1 to TRBJ1-1, with D unresolved. Germline-derived CDR1 and CDR2 are MGHDK and SYGVNS. The CDR3 consists of 11 residues. CDR3 loop: CISRGNTEAFF. CDR3 coding DNA: TGTATATCGCGTGGGAACACTGAAGCTTTCTTT.

The gene calls are TRBV19 and TRBJ2-1; TRBD2 agrees at 7 bases. Germline V CDR1 and CDR2: LNHDA, SQIVND (reference sequence). This CDR3 has 17 amino acids. V lost 6 bases to trimming and J lost 6 bases; unmatched junction nucleotides: 17. DNA of the CDR3: TGTGCCAGTAGCCCTAGCGGCACAGAGAAAAGGGGCAATGAGCAGTTCTTC. Its translation: CASSPSGTEKRGNEQFF.

V is TRBV10-3 and J is TRBJ2-7, with TRBD1 matching over 7 bases. In germline, CDR1 is ENHRY, CDR2 SYGVKD. CDR3 size: 12 residues. V lost 5 bases, J lost 5 bases, and 3 bases stayed unmatched. The CDR3: CAISWTGDEQYF. Written as DNA, the CDR3 is TGTGCCATCAGTTGGACAGGAGACGAGCAGTACTTC.

The table lists this clone with a few counts. V gene TRBV5-5 combines with J gene TRBJ2-7; tentatively, D is TRBD1 (5 bases). V dropped 3 bases and J dropped 2 bases, with 12 bases sitting between them. Per germline, CDR1 SGHKS and CDR2 YYEKEE (reference sequence). CDR3 size: 14 residues. The chain's CDR3 is CASSSTVPPYEQYF. The CDR3 region has the DNA TGTGCCAGCAGCTCGACAGTTCCTCCCTACGAGCAGTACTTC.